The text below deals with one T cell receptor beta chain. The antigen is not known. This entry is derived from a study of T cell responses to AZD1222 COVID-19 vaccine. Study-wide findings and caveats: The number of AZD1222 recipients seropositive at baseline was only five or six. CD4 TCRs linked to vaccination spanned spike, dominating at 160-218 and 743-854. Unmutated variant regions are reportedly the target of nearly half of TCRs that are spike-specific.

It was second doses at about 4 or about 12 weeks that were pooled. Libraries were prepared by immunoSEQ multiplex PCR; TCRdb keeps only in-frame clonotypes and omits some of them. This table holds more than 100,000 clones, 92% found once. Germline V CDR1 and CDR2: SGHRS, YFSETQ. This CDR3 is 16 amino acids long. V dropped 3 bases and J dropped 9; count of bases not matched to a gene: 11. The rearrangement uses TRBV5-1 and TRBJ2-5, with 13 bases fitting TRBD2. The sample was peripheral blood, taken 28 days after the second AZD1222 dose. The TCR comes from an adult who received the AZD1222 COVID-19 vaccine. The CDR3: CASSSYTGTSGVSQYF. As DNA, the CDR3 is TGCGCCAGCAGCTCGTACACCGGGACTAGCGGGGTGTCCCAGTACTTC.